This record covers a single T cell receptor beta chain. The antigen remains unidentified. With 7 bases removed from V and 0 bases from J, the gap between germline ends came to 11 bases. CDR1 SGHRS and CDR2 YFSETQ come from the germline V gene. This CDR3 is 15 amino acids long. The repertoire was sequenced with immunoSEQ multiplex PCR; TCRdb's copy has only in-frame clones and lacks some. The data contain a few hundred thousand clones, approximately 83% of them singletons. The sample originates from a study of cytomegalovirus exposure and HLA in healthy donors. Findings and limits, study-wide: Cytomegalovirus-associated status was assigned to some 180 TCR beta chains. A later analysis found first-cohort TCR clusters tended to co-occur in the approximately 120 validation repertoires.

The chain combines TRBV5-1 with TRBJ2-6, with D unclear. This receptor was taken from a woman aged 25 to 39 in good health and CMV-seropositive. Sequencing input: PBMCs. The CDR3 DNA reads as TGCGCCAGCTCCTCGACGGCCTCTGGGGCCAACGTCCTGACTTTC. Its translation is CASSSTASGANVLTF.